The rows below give T cell receptor beta chains drawn from one sample of a study of blood T cells in healthy people across ages. MiXCR, run by TCRdb on the 5' RACE reads, gives a single entry per CDR3 protein. This table has approximately 1.5 million distinct CDR3 sequences, around 35% appearing once. The source material was blood. These receptors were obtained from a woman aged 25 to 39 in good health. CDR3s leave out the opening cysteine and the closing phenylalanine or tryptophan. A D gene is named only where the DNA matches it firmly.

v_gene: TRBV29-1
d_gene: -
len: 9
CDR3aa: SVASQETQY

v_gene: TRBV20-1
d_gene: -
len: 15
CDR3aa: SARDRVLDSGANVLT

v_gene: TRBV5-1
d_gene: TRBD2
len: 14
CDR3aa: ASSSLSGRAYGEQF

v_gene: TRBV27
d_gene: TRBD1
len: 12
CDR3aa: ASRVATGFYEQY

v_gene: TRBV27
d_gene: TRBD2
len: 13
CDR3aa: ATNSGTLSYNEQY

v_gene: TRBV11-2
d_gene: -
len: 13
CDR3aa: ASSLVLQVNTEAF

v_gene: TRBV20-1
d_gene: -
len: 10
CDR3aa: SATTPLSEQY

v_gene: TRBV27
d_gene: -
len: 13
CDR3aa: ASSLSGGKGTEAF

v_gene: TRBV4-1
d_gene: -
len: 13
CDR3aa: ASSGQYWGGTEAF

v_gene: TRBV12-3/TRBV12-4
d_gene: -
len: 13
CDR3aa: ASSRGTSTNTEAF